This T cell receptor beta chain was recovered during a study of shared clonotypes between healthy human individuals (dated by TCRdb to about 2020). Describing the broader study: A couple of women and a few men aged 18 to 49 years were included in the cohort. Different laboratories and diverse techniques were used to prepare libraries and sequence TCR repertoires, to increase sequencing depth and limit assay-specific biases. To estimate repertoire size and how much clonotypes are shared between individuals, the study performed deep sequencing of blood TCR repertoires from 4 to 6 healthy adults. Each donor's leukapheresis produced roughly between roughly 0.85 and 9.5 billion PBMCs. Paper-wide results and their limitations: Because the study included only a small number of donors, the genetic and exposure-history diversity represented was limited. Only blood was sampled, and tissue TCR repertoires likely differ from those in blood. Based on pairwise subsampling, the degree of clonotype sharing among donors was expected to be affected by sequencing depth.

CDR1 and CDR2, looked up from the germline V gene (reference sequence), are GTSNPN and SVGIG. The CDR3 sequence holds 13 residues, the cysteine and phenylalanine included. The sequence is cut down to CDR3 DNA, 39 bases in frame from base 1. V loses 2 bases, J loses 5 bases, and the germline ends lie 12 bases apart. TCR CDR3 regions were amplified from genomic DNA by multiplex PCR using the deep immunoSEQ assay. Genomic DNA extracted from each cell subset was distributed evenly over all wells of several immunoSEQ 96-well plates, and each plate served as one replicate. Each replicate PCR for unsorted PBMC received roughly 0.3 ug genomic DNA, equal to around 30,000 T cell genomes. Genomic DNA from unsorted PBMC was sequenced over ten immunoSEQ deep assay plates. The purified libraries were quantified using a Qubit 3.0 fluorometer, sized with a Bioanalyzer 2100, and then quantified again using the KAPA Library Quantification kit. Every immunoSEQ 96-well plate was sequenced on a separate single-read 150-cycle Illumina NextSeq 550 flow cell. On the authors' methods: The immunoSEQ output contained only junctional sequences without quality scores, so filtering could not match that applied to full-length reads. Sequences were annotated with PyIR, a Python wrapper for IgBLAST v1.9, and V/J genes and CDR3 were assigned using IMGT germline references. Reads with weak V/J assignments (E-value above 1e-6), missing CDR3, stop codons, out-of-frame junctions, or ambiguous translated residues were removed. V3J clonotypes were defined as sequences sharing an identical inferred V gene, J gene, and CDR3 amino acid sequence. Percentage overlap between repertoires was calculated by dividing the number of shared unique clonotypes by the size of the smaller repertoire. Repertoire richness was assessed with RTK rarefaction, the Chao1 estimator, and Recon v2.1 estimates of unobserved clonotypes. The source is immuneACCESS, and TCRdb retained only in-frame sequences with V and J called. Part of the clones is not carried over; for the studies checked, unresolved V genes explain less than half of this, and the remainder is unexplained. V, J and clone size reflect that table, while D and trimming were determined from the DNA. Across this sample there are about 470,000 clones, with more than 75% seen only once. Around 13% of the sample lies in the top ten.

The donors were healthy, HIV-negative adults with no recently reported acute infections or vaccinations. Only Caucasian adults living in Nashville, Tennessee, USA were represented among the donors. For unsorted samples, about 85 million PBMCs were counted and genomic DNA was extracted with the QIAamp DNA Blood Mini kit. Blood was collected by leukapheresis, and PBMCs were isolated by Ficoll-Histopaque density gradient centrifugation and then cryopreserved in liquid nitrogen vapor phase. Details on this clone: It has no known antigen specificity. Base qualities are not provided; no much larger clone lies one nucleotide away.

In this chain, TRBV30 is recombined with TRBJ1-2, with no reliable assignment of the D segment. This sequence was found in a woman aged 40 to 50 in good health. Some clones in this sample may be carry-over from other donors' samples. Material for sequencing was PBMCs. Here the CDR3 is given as CAWSLAGSYGYTF. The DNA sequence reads TGTGCCTGGAGTTTGGCTGGAAGTTATGGCTACACCTTC.